This paragraph reports one T cell receptor beta chain. Its target antigen remains unknown. No base quality values were provided; no much bigger clone lies one nucleotide off. Via the germline V gene, CDR1 is SQVTM and CDR2 ANQGSEA. Relative to germline, V is 4 bases shorter and J is 10 bases shorter, with 14 bases between their ends. Measured from the cysteine to the phenylalanine, the CDR3 is 11 residues long. Only the CDR3 region is kept as DNA, spanning 33 bases read in frame from base 1. TCRbeta CDR3 regions were amplified from genomic DNA using the immunoSEQ Assay, a bias-controlled multiplex PCR. As for the original processing: Nucleated cell counts per sample were estimated from amplification of reference gene primers within the assay. To quantify the absolute abundance of each unique TCRbeta CDR3 rearrangement, sequence reads were collapsed and filtered. For each sample, productive Simpson clonality was calculated as the square root of Simpson's diversity index over productive rearrangements. TCRdb obtained this table from immuneACCESS and retained in-frame rearrangements with V and J assigned. These tables miss some clones; where compared with another copy, unresolved V genes account for less than half of the shortfall, and the remainder is unexplained. V and J calls and clone size follow that table, whereas D and trimming were derived from the DNA. The sample yields over 300,000 clones; roughly 88% were counted once. The ten largest clones capture less than 2.5% of the sample.

This sample is part of a study of blood T cell repertoires in COVID-19 (dated by TCRdb to 2018 to 2021). Some background on the complete study: The collaborator samples originated in the United States, Italy and Spain and spanned the acute and convalescent phases of COVID-19. Where available, HLA class I and class II types were obtained from metadata supplied by the sample provider rather than from assay-based typing. The prospective study material was composed of cDNA or gDNA derived from T cells, B-cell-depleted T cells, or PBMCs. The sample metadata nearly always contained a de-identified subject ID, COVID-19 status, age in years and sex. The repertoires were released in a freely available public database meant as a resource for research on the immune response to SARS-CoV-2. The dataset comprised deeply sampled blood TCRbeta repertoires from subjects exposed to, actively infected with, or recovered from COVID-19. The samples were drawn from the first 160 participants of the ongoing ImmuneRACE study and from 950 to 1,500 subjects provided by 6 global collaborators.

Enrolling through a virtual design, the prospective study's participants ranged in age from roughly 18 to 89 years and lived across more than 20 United States geographic areas. In the prospective study, cohorts were assigned on the basis of participant-reported clinical history obtained from a screening survey and a study questionnaire. Recovered participants in ImmuneRACE Cohort 3 were defined by two consecutive negative NP/OP PCR tests, clearance by a healthcare professional, or resolution of symptoms. In the prospective study, mobile phlebotomists collected whole blood, serum and a nasopharyngeal or oropharyngeal swab from each participant. Participants in the prospective study had the option to provide additional blood draws and questionnaires over a 2-month period. Before DNA extraction, blood samples from the prospective study were shipped at room temperature or frozen. Points the paper makes about the study in general: How much clinical and demographic metadata was included differed by source and by participant, and the metadata was provided uncurated.

Sequenced sample: PBMCs or T cells enriched from blood (not recorded which). The clonotype was recovered from a man younger than 40 who had recovered from COVID-19. The chain uses TRBV29-1 and TRBJ2-7; tentative D gene TRBD2, with 6 bases matching. The CDR3 sequence is CSVVIGRGQYF. The nucleotides read TGCAGCGTTGTAATAGGGCGGGGACAGTACTTC.